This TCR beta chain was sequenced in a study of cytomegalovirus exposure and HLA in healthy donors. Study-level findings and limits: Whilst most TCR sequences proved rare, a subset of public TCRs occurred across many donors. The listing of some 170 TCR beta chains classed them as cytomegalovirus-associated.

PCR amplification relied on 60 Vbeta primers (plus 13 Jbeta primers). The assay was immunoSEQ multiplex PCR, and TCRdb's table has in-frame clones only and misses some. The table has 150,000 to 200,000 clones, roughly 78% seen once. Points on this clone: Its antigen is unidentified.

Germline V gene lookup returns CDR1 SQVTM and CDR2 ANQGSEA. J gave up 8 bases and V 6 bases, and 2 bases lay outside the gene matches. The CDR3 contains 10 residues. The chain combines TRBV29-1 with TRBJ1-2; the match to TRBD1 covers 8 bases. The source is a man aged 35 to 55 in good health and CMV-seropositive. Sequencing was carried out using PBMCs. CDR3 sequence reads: CSVGTGGYTF. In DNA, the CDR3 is TGCAGCGTAGGGACAGGCGGCTACACCTTC.